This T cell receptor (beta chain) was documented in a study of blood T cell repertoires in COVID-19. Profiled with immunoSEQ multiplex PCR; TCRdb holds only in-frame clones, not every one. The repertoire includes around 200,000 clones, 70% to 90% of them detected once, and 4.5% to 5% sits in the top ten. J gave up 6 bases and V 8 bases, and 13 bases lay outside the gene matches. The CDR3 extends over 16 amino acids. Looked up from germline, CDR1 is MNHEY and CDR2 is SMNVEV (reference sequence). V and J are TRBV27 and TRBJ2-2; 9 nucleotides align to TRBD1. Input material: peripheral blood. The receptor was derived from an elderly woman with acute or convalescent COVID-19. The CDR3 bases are TGTGCCAGCGCGAGGGGACAGGGAGGCGTACCCGGGGAGCTGTTTTTT. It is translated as CASARGQGGVPGELFF.